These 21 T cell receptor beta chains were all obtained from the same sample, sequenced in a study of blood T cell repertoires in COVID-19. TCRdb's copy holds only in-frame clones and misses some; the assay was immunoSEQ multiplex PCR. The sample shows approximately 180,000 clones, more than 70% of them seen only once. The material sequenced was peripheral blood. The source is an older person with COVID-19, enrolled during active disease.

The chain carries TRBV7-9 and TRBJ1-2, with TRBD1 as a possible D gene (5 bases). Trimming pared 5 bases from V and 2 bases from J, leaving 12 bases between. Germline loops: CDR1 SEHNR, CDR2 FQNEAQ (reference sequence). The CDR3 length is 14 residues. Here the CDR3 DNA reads TGTGCCAGCAGCCCAGGACACCCGAACTATGGCTACACCTTC. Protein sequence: CASSPGHPNYGYTF.

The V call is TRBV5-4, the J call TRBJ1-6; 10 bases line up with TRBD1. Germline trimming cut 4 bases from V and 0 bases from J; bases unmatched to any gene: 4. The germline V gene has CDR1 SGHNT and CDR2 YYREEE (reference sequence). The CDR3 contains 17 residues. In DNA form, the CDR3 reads TGTGCCAGCAGCAACGGACAGGGGGGCTCCTATAATTCACCCCTCCACTTT. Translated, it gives CASSNGQGGSYNSPLHF. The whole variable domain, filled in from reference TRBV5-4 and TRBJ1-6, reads ETGVTQSPTHLIKTRGQQVTLRCSSQSGHNTVSWYQQALGQGPQFIFQYYREEENGRGNFPPRFSGLQFPNYSSELNVNALELDDSALYLCASSNGQGGSYNSPLHFGNGTRLTVT.

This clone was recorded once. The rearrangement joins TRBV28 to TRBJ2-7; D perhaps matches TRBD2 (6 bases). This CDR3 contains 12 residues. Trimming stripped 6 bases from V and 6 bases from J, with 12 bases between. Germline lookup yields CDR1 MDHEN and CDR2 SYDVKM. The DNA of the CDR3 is TGTGCCAGCAGCGGGGGTCGTCGCGAGCAGTACTTC. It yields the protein CASSGGRREQYF.

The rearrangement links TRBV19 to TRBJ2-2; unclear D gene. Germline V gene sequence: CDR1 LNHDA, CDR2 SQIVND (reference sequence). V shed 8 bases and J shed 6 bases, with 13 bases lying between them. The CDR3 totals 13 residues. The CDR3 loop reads CASAASSPGELFF. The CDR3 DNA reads TGTGCCAGTGCCGCTAGTTCACCCGGGGAGCTGTTTTTT.

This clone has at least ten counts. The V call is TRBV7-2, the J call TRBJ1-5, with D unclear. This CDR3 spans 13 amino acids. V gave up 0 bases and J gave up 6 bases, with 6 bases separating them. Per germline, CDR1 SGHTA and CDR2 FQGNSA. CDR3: CASSLASGQPQHF. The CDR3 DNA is TGTGCCAGCAGCTTAGCGTCCGGTCAGCCCCAGCATTTT.

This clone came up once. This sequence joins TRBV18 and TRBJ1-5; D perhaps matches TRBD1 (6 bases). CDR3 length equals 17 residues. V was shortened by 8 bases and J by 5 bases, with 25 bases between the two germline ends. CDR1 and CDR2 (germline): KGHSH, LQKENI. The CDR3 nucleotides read TGTGCCAGCGCCGAAGAGGCGGGGGGCCGGTTTTATCAGCCCCAGCATTTT. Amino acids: CASAEEAGGRFYQPQHF.

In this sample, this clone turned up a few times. The CDR3 sequence: CASSPTWRRTNEQFF. Written as DNA, the CDR3 is TGTGCCAGCAGCCCCACCTGGAGGAGAACGAATGAGCAGTTCTTC. The chain carries TRBV11-2 and TRBJ2-1; TRBD2 is a possible D gene (5 bases). The CDR3 loop spans 15 amino acids. V was shortened by 5 bases and J by 7 bases, with 18 bases between the two germline ends. In germline, CDR1 is SGHAT, CDR2 FQNNGV.

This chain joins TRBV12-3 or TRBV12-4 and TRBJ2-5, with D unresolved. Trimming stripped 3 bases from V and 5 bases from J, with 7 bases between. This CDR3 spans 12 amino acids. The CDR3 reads CASSFSTETQYF. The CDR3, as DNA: TGTGCCAGCAGTTTTAGTACCGAGACCCAGTACTTC.

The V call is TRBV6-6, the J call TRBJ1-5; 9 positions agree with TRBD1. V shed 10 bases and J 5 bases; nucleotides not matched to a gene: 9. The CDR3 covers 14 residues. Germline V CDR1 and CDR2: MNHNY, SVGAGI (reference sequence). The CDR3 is CATRMTGGDQPQHF. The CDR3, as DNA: TGTGCCACCAGGATGACAGGGGGAGATCAGCCCCAGCATTTT.

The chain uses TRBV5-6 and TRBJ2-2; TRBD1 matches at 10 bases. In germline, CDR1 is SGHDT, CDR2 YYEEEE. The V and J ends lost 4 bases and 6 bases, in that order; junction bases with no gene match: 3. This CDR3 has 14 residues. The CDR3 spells CASSADRGAGELFF. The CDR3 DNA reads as TGTGCCAGCAGCGCGGACAGGGGGGCCGGGGAGCTGTTTTTT.

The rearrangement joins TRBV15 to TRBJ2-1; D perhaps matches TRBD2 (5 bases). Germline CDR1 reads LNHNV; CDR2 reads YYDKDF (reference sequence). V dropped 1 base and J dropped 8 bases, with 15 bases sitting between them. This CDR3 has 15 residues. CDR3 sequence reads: CATSRGEGVIYEQFF. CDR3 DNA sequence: TGTGCCACCAGCAGAGGTGAGGGAGTTATATATGAGCAGTTCTTC.

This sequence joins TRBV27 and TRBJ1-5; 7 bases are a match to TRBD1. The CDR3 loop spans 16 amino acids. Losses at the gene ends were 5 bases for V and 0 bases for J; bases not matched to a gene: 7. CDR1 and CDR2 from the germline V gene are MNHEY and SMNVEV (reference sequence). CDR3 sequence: CASSRGQPYSNQPQHF. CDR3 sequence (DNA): TGTGCCAGCAGTAGGGGACAGCCGTATAGCAATCAGCCCCAGCATTTT.

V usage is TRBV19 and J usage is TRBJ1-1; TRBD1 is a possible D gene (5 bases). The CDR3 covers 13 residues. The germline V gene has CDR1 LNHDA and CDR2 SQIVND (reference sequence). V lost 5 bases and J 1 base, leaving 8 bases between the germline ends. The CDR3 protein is CASSPTGNTEAFF. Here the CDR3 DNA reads TGTGCCAGTAGTCCTACAGGGAACACTGAAGCTTTCTTT. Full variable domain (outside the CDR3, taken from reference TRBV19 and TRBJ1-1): DGGITQSPKYLFRKEGQNVTLSCEQNLNHDAMYWYRQDPGQGLRLIYYSQIVNDFQKGDIAEGYSVSREKKESFPLTVTSAQKNPTAFYLCASSPTGNTEAFFGQGTRLTVV.

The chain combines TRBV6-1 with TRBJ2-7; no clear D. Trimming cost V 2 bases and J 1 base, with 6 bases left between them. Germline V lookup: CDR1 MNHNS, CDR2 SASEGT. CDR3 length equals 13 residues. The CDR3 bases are TGTGCCAGCAGTGAACAGGCGTCCTACGAGCAGTACTTC. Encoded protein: CASSEQASYEQYF.

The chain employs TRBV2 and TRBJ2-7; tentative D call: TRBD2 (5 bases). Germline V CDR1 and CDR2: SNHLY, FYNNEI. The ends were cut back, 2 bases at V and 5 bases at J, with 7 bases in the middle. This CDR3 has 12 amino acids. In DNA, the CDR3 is TGTGCCAGCAGTGAAACGGGAAACGAGCAGTACTTC. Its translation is CASSETGNEQYF.

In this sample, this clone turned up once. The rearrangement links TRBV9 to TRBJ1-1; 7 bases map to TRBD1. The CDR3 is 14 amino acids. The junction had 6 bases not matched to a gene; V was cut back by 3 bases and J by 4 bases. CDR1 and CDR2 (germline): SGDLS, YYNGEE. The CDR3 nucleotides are TGTGCCAGCAGCGCGACAGGGATGTTCACTGAAGCTTTCTTT. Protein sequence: CASSATGMFTEAFF.

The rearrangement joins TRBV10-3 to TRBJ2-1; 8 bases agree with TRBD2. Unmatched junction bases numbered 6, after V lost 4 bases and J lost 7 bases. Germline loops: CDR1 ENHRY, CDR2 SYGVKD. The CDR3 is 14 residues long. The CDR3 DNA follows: TGTGCCATCAGTGTATTAGCGGGACGGAATGAGCAGTTCTTC. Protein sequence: CAISVLAGRNEQFF.

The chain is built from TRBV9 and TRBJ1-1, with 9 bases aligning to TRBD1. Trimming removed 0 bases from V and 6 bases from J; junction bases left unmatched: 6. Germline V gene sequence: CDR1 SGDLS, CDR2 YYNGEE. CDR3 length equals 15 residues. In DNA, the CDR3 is TGTGCCAGCAGCGTAGTTGGGACAGGGTTTGCTGAAGCTTTCTTT. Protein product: CASSVVGTGFAEAFF.

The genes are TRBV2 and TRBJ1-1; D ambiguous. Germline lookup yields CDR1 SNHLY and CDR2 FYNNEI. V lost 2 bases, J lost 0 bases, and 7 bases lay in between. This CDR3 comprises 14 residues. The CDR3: CASSENRVNTEAFF. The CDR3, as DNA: TGTGCCAGCAGTGAAAATCGGGTGAACACTGAAGCTTTCTTT.

CDR3 loop: CASGTGGSRNTEAFF. The DNA of the CDR3 is TGCGCCAGCGGGACAGGGGGCTCACGGAACACTGAAGCTTTCTTT. J is TRBJ1-1 and V is TRBV5-1, with 12 bases lining up with TRBD1. V gave up 7 bases and J gave up 1 base; unmatched junction bases: 5. CDR3 length: 15 amino acids. Germline values: CDR1 SGHRS, CDR2 YFSETQ.

The CDR3 coding sequence is TGCGCCAGCAGCTTGGGTGGGGGCGCGAATCAGCCCCAGCATTTT. Translation gives CASSLGGGANQPQHF. The chain couples TRBV5-1 to TRBJ1-5, with D possibly being TRBD1 (6 bases). This CDR3 is 15 amino acids long. Germline values: CDR1 SGHRS, CDR2 YFSETQ. The V gene lost 0 bases and the J gene lost 4 bases, with 11 bases spanning the gap. The full variable domain, rest sourced from reference TRBV5-1 and TRBJ1-5, is KAGVTQTPRYLIKTRGQQVTLSCSPISGHRSVSWYQQTPGQGLQFLFEYFSETQRNKGNFPGRFSGRQFSNSRSEMNVSTLELGDSALYLCASSLGGGANQPQHFGDGTRLSIL.